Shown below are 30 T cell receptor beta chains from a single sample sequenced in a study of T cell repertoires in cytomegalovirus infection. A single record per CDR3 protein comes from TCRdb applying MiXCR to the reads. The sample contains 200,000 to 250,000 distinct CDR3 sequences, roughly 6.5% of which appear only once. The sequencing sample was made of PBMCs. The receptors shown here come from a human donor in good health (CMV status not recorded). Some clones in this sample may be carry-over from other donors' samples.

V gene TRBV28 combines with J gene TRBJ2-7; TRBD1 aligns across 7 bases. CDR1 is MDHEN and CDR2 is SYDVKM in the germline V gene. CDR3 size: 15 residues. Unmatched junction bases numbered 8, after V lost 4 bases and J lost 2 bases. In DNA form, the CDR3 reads TGTGCCAGCAGTTCGGTAAGGGACAGACCCTACGAGCAGTACTTC. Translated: CASSSVRDRPYEQYF.

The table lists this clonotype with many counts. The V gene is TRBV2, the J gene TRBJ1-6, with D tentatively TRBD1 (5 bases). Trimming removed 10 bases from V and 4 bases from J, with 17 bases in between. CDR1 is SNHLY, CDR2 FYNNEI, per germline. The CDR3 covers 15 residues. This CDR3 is CAIKGSGPYNSPLHF. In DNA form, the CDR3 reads TGTGCCATAAAGGGGTCGGGACCTTATAATTCACCCCTCCACTTT.

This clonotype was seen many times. The chain's CDR3 is CASSRDRVRGYTF. In DNA, the CDR3 is TGTGCCAGCAGCCGAGACAGGGTGCGAGGCTACACCTTC. The V gene is TRBV28, the J gene TRBJ1-2; 7 bases align to TRBD1. Losses at the gene ends were 6 bases for V and 8 bases for J; bases not matched to a gene: 9. The CDR3 consists of 13 residues. Germline V gene data show CDR1 as MDHEN and CDR2 as SYDVKM.

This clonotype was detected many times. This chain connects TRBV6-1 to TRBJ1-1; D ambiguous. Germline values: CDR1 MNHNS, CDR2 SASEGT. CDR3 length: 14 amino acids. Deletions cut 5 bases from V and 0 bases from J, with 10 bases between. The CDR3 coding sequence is TGTGCCAGCAGTCCCGGGGTTCTGAACACTGAAGCTTTCTTT. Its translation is CASSPGVLNTEAFF.

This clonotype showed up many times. CDR3 nucleotide sequence: TGTGCCAGCAGTTACACTAGCGGGAGTTTCTCCTACGAGCAGTACTTC. Amino acids: CASSYTSGSFSYEQYF. The chain uses TRBV6-2 or TRBV6-3 and TRBJ2-7; 11 bases agree with TRBD2. CDR3 length equals 16 residues. With 2 bases clipped from V and 0 bases from J, the junction kept 3 bases outside the gene matches. Germline V gene sequence: CDR1 MNHEY, CDR2 SVGEGT.

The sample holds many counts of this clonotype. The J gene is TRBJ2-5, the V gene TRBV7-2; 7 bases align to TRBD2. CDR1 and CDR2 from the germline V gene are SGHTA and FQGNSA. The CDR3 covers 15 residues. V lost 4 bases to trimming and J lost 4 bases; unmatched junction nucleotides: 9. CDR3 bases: TGTGCCAGCAGCTCCCCAAGGGGCGGGGGAGAGACCCAGTACTTC. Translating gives CASSSPRGGGETQYF.

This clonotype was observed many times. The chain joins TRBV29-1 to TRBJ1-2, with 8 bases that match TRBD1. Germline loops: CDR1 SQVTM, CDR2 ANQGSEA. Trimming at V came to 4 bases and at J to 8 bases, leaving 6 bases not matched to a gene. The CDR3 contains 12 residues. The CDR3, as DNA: TGCAGCGTTGCTGGACAGGGAGTGGGCTACACCTTC. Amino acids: CSVAGQGVGYTF.

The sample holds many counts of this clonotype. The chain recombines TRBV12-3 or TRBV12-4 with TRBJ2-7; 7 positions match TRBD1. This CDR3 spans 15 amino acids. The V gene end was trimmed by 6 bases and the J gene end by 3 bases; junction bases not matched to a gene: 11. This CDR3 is CASSRSGTVSYEQYF. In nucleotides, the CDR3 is TGTGCCAGCAGCCGCTCCGGGACAGTTAGCTACGAGCAGTACTTC.

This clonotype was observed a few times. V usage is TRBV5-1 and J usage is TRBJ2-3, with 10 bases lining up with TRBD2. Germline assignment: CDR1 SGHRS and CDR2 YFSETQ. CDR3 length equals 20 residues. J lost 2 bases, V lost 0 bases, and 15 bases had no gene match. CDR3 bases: TGCGCCAGCAGCTTGGAGAACCTAGCGGGGGCCCTAGTCGTCACAGATACGCAGTATTTT. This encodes CASSLENLAGALVVTDTQYF.

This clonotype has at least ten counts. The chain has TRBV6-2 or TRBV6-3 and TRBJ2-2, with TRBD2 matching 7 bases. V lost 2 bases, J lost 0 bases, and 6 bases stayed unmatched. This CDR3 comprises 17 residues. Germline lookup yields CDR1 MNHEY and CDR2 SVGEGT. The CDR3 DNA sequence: TGTGCCAGCAGTTACAAAGGTCTAGCGGCGAACACCGGGGAGCTGTTTTTT. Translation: CASSYKGLAANTGELFF.

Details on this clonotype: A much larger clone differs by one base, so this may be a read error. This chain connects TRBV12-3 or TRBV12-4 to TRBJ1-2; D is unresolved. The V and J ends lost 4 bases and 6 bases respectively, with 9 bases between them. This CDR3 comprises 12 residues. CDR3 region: CASSYWGNGYTF. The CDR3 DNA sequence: TGTGCCAGCAGTTACTGGGGAAATGGCTACACCTTC.

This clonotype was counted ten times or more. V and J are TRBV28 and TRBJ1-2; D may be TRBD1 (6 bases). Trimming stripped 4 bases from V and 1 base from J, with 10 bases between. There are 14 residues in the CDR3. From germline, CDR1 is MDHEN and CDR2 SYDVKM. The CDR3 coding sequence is TGTGCCAGCAGTTCCAACAGGGATAACTATGGCTACACCTTC. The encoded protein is CASSSNRDNYGYTF.

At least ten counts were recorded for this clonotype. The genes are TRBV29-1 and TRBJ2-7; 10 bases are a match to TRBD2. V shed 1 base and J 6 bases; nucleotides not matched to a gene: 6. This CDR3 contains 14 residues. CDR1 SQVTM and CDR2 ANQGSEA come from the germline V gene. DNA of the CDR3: TGCAGCGTTGAAGCGGCTAGCGGGGGAAGCGAGCAGTACTTC. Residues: CSVEAASGGSEQYF.

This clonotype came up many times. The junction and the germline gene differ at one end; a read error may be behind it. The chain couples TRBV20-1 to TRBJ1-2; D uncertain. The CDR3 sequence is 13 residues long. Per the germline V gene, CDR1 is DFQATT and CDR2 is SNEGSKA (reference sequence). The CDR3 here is CSARDDIAGAFPF. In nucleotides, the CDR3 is TGCAGTGCTAGAGATGATATTGCCGGAGCCTTCCCCTTC.

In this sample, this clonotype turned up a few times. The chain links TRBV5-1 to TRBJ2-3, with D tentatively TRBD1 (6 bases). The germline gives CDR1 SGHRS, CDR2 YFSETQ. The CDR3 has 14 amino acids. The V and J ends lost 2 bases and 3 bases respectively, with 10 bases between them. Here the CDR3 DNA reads TGCGCCAGCAGCTTATCGCAGGGGACAGATACGCAGTATTTT. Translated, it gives CASSLSQGTDTQYF.

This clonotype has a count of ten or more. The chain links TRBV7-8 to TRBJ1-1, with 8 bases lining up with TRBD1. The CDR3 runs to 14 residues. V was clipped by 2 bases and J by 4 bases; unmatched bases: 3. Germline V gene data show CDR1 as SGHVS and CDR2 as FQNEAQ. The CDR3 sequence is CASSLRQGLTEAFF. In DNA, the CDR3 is TGTGCCAGCAGCTTAAGACAGGGGCTCACTGAAGCTTTCTTT.

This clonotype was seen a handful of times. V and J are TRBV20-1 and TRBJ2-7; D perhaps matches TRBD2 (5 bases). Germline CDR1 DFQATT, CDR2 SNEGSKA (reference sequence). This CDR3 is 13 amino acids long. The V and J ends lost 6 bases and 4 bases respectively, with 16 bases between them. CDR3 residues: CSAPREGGYEQYF. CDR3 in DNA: TGCAGTGCCCCGAGGGAAGGCGGGTACGAGCAGTACTTC.

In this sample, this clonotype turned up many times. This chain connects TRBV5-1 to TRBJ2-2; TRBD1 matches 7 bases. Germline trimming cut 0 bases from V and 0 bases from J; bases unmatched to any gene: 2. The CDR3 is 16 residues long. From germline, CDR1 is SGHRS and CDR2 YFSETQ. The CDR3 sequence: CASSLVQGTNTGELFF. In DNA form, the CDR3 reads TGCGCCAGCAGCTTGGTACAGGGGACGAACACCGGGGAGCTGTTTTTT.

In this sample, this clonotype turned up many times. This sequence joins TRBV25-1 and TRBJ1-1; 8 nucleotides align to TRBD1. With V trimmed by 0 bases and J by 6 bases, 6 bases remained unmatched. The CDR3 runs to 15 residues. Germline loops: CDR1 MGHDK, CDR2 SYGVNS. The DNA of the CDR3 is TGTGCCAGCAGTGAATATCCGACAGGGGTAGCTGAAGCTTTCTTT. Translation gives CASSEYPTGVAEAFF.

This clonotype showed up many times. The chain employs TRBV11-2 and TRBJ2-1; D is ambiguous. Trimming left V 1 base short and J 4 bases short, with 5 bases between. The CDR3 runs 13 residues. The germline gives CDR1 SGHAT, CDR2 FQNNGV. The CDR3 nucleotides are TGTGCCAGCAGCTTAGTAATGTACAATGAGCAGTTCTTC. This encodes CASSLVMYNEQFF.

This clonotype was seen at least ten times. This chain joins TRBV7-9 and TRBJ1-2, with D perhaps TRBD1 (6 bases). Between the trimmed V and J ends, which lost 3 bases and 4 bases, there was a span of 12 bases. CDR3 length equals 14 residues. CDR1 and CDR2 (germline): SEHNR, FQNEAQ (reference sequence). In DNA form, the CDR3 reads TGTGCCAGCAGCTTGACAGGTGCCCTCTATGGCTACACCTTC. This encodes CASSLTGALYGYTF.

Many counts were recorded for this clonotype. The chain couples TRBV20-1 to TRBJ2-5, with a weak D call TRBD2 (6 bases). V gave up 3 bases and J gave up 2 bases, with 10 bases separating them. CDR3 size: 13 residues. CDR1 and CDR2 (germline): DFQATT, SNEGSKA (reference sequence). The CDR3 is CSASGGFQETQYF. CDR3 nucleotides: TGCAGTGCTAGCGGGGGTTTTCAAGAGACCCAGTACTTC.

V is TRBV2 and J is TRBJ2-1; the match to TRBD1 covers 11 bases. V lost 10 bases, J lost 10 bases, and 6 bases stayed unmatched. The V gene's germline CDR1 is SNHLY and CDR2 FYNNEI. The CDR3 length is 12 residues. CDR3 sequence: CAIGQGADEQFF. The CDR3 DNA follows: TGTGCCATAGGACAGGGGGCAGACGAGCAGTTCTTC.

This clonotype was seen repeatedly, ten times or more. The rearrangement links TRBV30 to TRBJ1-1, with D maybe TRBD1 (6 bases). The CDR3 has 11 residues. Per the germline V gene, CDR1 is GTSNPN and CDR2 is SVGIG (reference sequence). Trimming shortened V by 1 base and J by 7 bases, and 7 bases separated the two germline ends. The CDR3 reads CAWSDRDEAFF. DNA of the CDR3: TGTGCCTGGAGTGACAGGGATGAAGCTTTCTTT.

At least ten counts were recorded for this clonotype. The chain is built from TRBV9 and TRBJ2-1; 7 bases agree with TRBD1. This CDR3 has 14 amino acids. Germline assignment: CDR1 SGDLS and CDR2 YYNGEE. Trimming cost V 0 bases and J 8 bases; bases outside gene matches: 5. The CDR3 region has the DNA TGTGCCAGCAGCGTAGGGGGCACAGGGGATGAGCAGTTCTTC. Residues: CASSVGGTGDEQFF.

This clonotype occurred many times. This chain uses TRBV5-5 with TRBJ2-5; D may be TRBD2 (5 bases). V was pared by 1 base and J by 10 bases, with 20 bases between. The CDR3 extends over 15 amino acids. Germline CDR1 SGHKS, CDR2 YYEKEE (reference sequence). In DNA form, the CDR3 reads TGTGCCAGCAGCTTGTCGGGAAATCTTGCTGAGGTCCAGTACTTC. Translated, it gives CASSLSGNLAEVQYF.

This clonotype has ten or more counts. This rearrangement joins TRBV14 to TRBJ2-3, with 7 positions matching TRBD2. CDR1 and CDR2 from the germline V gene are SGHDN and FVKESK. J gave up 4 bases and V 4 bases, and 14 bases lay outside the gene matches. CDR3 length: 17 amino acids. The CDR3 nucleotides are TGTGCCAGCAGCCCACCCCGAAAAAGCGGGGCAGCAGATACGCAGTATTTT. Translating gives CASSPPRKSGAADTQYF.

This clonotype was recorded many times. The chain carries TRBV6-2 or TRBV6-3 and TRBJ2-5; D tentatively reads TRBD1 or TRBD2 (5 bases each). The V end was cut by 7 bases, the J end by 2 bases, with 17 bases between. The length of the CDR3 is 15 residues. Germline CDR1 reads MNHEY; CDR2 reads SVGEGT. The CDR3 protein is CASTYPGLKQETQYF. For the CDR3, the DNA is TGTGCCAGCACCTACCCGGGGCTAAAGCAAGAGACCCAGTACTTC.

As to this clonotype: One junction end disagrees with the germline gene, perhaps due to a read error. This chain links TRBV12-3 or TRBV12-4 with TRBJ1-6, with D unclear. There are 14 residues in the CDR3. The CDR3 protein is CVSSLGGLNSPLHF. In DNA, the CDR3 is TGTGTCAGCAGTTTAGGAGGCCTGAATTCACCCCTCCACTTT.

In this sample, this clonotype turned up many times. The CDR3 region has the DNA TGTGCCAGCAGGACAAGGAGGGCAGGGGAAAAACTGTTTTTT. This translates into CASRTRRAGEKLFF. This chain uses TRBV12-3 or TRBV12-4 with TRBJ1-4, with a tentative D call TRBD1 (5 bases). V lost 6 bases to trimming and J lost 8 bases, with 16 bases between them. CDR3 length equals 14 residues.